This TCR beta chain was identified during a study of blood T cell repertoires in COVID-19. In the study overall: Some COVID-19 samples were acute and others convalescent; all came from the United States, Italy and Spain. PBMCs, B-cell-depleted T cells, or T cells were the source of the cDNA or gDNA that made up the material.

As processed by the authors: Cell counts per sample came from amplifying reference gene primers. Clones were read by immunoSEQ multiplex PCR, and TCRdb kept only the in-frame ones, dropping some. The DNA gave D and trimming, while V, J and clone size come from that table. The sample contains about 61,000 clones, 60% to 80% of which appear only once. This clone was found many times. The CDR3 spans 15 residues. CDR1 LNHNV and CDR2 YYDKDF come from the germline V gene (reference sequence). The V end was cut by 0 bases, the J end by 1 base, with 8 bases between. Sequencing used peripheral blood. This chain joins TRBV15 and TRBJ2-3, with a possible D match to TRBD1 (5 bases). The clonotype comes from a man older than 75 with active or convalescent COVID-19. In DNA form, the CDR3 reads TGTGCCACCAGCAGAGATCCGACAGGCACAGATACGCAGTATTTT. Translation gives CATSRDPTGTDTQYF.